This TCR beta chain was recorded in a study of technical replicates of blood from a few donors. TCRdb's table, derived via immunoSEQ multiplex PCR, lists solely in-frame clones and lacks some. The table includes about 59,000 clones, roughly 93% detected once. The CDR3 has 17 residues. Germline assignment: CDR1 SGHTA and CDR2 FQGNSA. Trimming cost V 0 bases and J 1 base; bases outside gene matches: 5. The chain links TRBV7-2 to TRBJ2-5; 10 nucleotides agree with TRBD2. This clonotype was obtained from a human donor in good health. Some clones in this sample may be carry-over from other donors' samples. The specimen was PBMCs. CDR3 amino acids: CASSLASASGGQETQYF. Here the CDR3 DNA reads TGTGCCAGCAGCTTAGCGTCCGCTAGCGGGGGCCAAGAGACCCAGTACTTC.